The 15 T cell receptor beta chains presented below share a single source sample, sequenced in a study of CD8+ T cells in alopecia areata. The sample's treatment: oral pan-JAK inhibitor, 5-10 mg twice daily. RNA was isolated and reverse transcribed to cDNA, the sequencing template. The table came from immunoSEQ multiplex PCR; TCRdb's copy has only in-frame clones and leaves some out. The sample holds under 350,000 clones, roughly 60% seen once. The sample here was CD4+ T cells sorted from blood, taken at week 24, from a patient treated with tofacitinib. The receptors originated from a human donor with alopecia areata.

The rearrangement joins TRBV4-1 to TRBJ1-6; 10 positions agree with TRBD1. Germline assignment: CDR1 MGHRA and CDR2 YSYEKL. The V gene end was trimmed by 4 bases and the J gene end by 7 bases; junction bases not matched to a gene: 7. The CDR3 is 16 amino acids. The DNA of the CDR3 is TGCGCCAGCAGCCTATCGACAGGGGGCGGCAATTCACCCCTCCACTTT. Residues: CASSLSTGGGNSPLHF.

The chain is built from TRBV5-4 and TRBJ2-5; TRBD2 aligns across 8 bases. This CDR3 is built from 14 residues. Unmatched junction bases numbered 6, after V lost 3 bases and J lost 5 bases. Germline V CDR1 and CDR2: SGHNT, YYREEE (reference sequence). The CDR3 sequence is CASSSGLAGETQYF. The CDR3 region has the DNA TGTGCCAGCAGCTCCGGACTAGCCGGGGAGACCCAGTACTTC.

V and J are TRBV7-2 and TRBJ2-5; D possibly corresponds to TRBD1 (5 bases). V lost 5 bases and J lost 6, with 13 bases in between. From germline, CDR1 is SGHTA and CDR2 FQGNSA. The CDR3 is made up of 13 amino acids. CDR3 region: CASSPAGSKTQYF. CDR3 nucleotide sequence: TGTGCCAGCAGCCCGGCAGGGTCCAAGACCCAGTACTTC.

This chain links TRBV5-6 with TRBJ1-1, with D hard to call. V lost 4 bases, J lost 6 bases, and 13 bases lay in between. The CDR3 runs 13 residues. Germline lookup yields CDR1 SGHDT and CDR2 YYEEEE. CDR3 bases: TGTGCCAGCAGCCCCCCCTTCGGCTCTGAAGCTTTCTTT. Its translation is CASSPPFGSEAFF.

This sequence joins TRBV5-4 and TRBJ2-1; no clear D gene. V lost 4 bases and J lost 0, with 14 bases in between. This CDR3 comprises 16 residues. Looked up from germline, CDR1 is SGHNT and CDR2 is YYREEE (reference sequence). In nucleotides, the CDR3 is TGTGCCAGCAGCCCCCGACCGTTGGGCTCCTACAATGAGCAGTTCTTC. This gives the protein CASSPRPLGSYNEQFF.

The CDR3 DNA reads TGTGCCTGGAGTAGCGGACAGGCCCATTGGTACGCTTTCTTT. This translates into CAWSSGQAHWYAFF. V is TRBV30 and J is TRBJ1-1, with 7 bases fitting TRBD1. CDR1 and CDR2 from the germline V gene are GTSNPN and SVGIG (reference sequence). V shed 2 bases, J shed 11 bases, and the junction held 14 bases outside the gene matches. CDR3 length: 14 amino acids. The full variable domain, its missing parts supplied by reference TRBV30 and TRBJ1-1, is SQTIHQWPATLVQPVGSPLSLECTVEGTSNPNLYWYRQAAGRGLQLLFYSVGIGQISSEVPQNLSASRPQDRQFILSSKKLLLSDSGFYLCAWSSGQAHWYAFFGQGTRLTVV.

This clone was observed a handful of times. The chain carries TRBV4-1 and TRBJ1-1; 8 bases map to TRBD1. V was pared by 1 base and J by 5 bases, with 6 bases of the junction left unmatched. The CDR3 is made up of 15 amino acids. CDR1 is MGHRA, CDR2 YSYEKL, per germline. In DNA form, the CDR3 reads TGCGCCAGCAGCCAAGGAAGGACAGGGTGGACTGAAGCTTTCTTT. Its translation: CASSQGRTGWTEAFF.

In this sample, this clone turned up a few times. V usage is TRBV29-1 and J usage is TRBJ2-5; D is possibly TRBD1 (5 bases). The germline V and J ends were trimmed by 1 base and 1 base, with 7 bases remaining between them. The CDR3 contains 13 residues. Germline loops: CDR1 SQVTM, CDR2 ANQGSEA. The CDR3 here is CSVEGQLQETQYF. CDR3 DNA: TGCAGCGTTGAAGGACAGCTCCAAGAGACCCAGTACTTC.

CDR3 protein: CASSTGTGETQYF. CDR3 DNA sequence: TGTGCCAGCAGCACCGGGACGGGGGAGACCCAGTACTTC. The chain uses TRBV2 and TRBJ2-5, with D perhaps TRBD1 or TRBD2 (5 bases each). This CDR3 comprises 13 residues. Trimming removed 6 bases at V and 5 bases at J, with 13 bases between. Germline values: CDR1 SNHLY, CDR2 FYNNEI.

The J gene is TRBJ2-7, the V gene TRBV29-1, with D perhaps matching TRBD1 or TRBD2 (5 bases each). This CDR3 has 18 amino acids. Looked up from germline, CDR1 is SQVTM and CDR2 is ANQGSEA. V gave up 7 bases and J gave up 7 bases, with 35 bases separating them. The CDR3 region is CSAIFRSGTTSSVGEQYF. The CDR3 bases are TGCAGCGCAATCTTCCGGTCGGGGACGACGAGTTCAGTGGGAGAGCAGTACTTC.

This chain uses TRBV4-1 with TRBJ1-4, with D possibly TRBD1 on 5 matching bases. Germline CDR1 is MGHRA and CDR2 is YSYEKL. This CDR3 region has 15 residues. Trimming stripped 9 bases from V and 6 bases from J, with 20 bases between. CDR3 sequence: CASAKIGTPYEKLFF. The CDR3, as DNA: TGCGCCAGTGCCAAGATCGGGACTCCTTATGAAAAACTGTTTTTT.

The chain carries TRBV7-9 and TRBJ2-3; the D is unclear. The CDR3 extends over 12 amino acids. V lost 5 bases, J lost 4 bases, and 7 bases lay in between. Germline CDR1 is SEHNR and CDR2 is FQNEAQ (reference sequence). CDR3 sequence: CASSKVPDTQYF. CDR3 sequence (DNA): TGTGCCAGCAGCAAAGTTCCAGATACGCAGTATTTT.

The V and J genes are TRBV4-1 and TRBJ1-5, with no clear D. Germline-derived CDR1 and CDR2 are MGHRA and YSYEKL. The CDR3 is 16 residues long. V dropped 6 bases and J dropped 4 bases, with 19 bases sitting between them. CDR3: CASRPTHGEVNQPQHF. CDR3 DNA sequence: TGCGCCAGCAGACCTACTCACGGGGAGGTAAATCAGCCCCAGCATTTT.

This clone was detected a few times. The chain joins TRBV29-1 to TRBJ1-3; D is ambiguous. Trimming left V 1 base short and J 0 bases short, with 10 bases between. Per the germline V gene, CDR1 is SQVTM and CDR2 is ANQGSEA. This CDR3 contains 15 residues. CDR3 residues: CSVEVAPYSGNTIYF. In nucleotides, the CDR3 is TGCAGCGTTGAAGTGGCGCCCTACTCTGGAAACACCATATATTTT.

The V gene is TRBV28, the J gene TRBJ2-7, with TRBD1 identical over 11 bases. The germline gives CDR1 MDHEN, CDR2 SYDVKM. Trimming at V came to 4 bases and at J to 2 bases, leaving 7 bases not matched to a gene. This CDR3 comprises 16 residues. The CDR3 loop is CASSSQPGQGAYEQYF. The CDR3 DNA sequence: TGTGCCAGCAGTTCCCAACCGGGACAGGGGGCCTACGAGCAGTACTTC.